The text below deals with one T cell receptor beta chain. The length of the CDR3 is 16 residues. V lost 4 bases, J lost 1 base, and 9 bases stayed unmatched. The V gene's germline CDR1 is SGHRS and CDR2 YFSETQ. This record belongs to a study of shared clonotypes between healthy human individuals. In the original analysis: Quality scores were absent from the junction-only immunoSEQ sequences, so filtering differed. Assay used: immunoSEQ multiplex PCR; TCRdb lists only in-frame clones, some missing. The V and J calls and the clone size are those of that table, but D and trimming were determined from the DNA. This sample carries 2 million to 2.5 million clones, approximately 94% of them seen once, and the ten largest clones take approximately 0.13%.

Sequenced material: naive CD4+ T cells sorted from blood. Subset reported: CD45RA+ positively selected. The rearrangement links TRBV5-1 to TRBJ2-7, with 9 bases fitting TRBD1. The TCR comes from a man aged 18-30 years in good health. The CDR3 DNA reads as TGCGCCAGCAGCCCGGACAGGGGCGCGGGGTCCTACGAGCAGTACTTC. Protein product: CASSPDRGAGSYEQYF.